This record covers a single T cell receptor (beta chain). What it recognizes is unknown. This sample was included in a study of CD8 T cells in ankylosing spondylitis. Study-level findings and limits: Within matched ankylosing spondylitis synovial fluid, disease-linked clones were reportedly significantly enriched.

Germline V CDR1 and CDR2: MNHNS, SASEGT. V was clipped by 5 bases and J by 5 bases; unmatched bases: 3. The length of the CDR3 is 13 residues. Construction of TCR beta libraries was performed using quantitative 5'-RACE with molecular barcodes. MiXCR, applied by TCRdb to the 5' RACE reads, yields one record per CDR3 protein. The data contain 120,000 to 150,000 distinct CDR3 sequences, roughly 8.8% of them seen just once; the ten biggest clones take up less than 7.5%. The chain is built from TRBV6-1 and TRBJ1-5; TRBD1 aligns across 7 bases. Sequencing was done on a sample of synovial fluid, either unsorted or a sorted T cell fraction (not recorded which). The TCR comes from a male donor with ankylosing spondylitis. This CDR3 is CASSITGDQPQHF. CDR3 DNA: TGTGCCAGCAGTATTACAGGGGATCAGCCCCAGCATTTT.